Listed below are T cell receptor beta chains from one sample, sequenced in a study of shared clonotypes between healthy human individuals. Profiled with immunoSEQ multiplex PCR; TCRdb holds only in-frame clones, not every one. The profile shows about 990,000 clones, about 84% of them singletons. The sample taken for sequencing was memory CD4+ T cells from PBMCs. Source of these receptors: a man aged 18-30 years in good health. Some clones in this sample may be carry-over from other donors' samples. Each CDR3 is given with its conserved first and last residue. The order of the fields is clone size, V gene, J gene, D gene, CDR3 protein, CDR3 DNA. The D gene is left open where the match is weak. The size of a clone is reported for some rows only, either as once, few or many, or as a class for expanded clones.

-	TRBV7-9	TRBJ1-2	-	CASSFQGTKTYGYTF	TGTGCCAGCAGCTTCCAGGGAACTAAAACCTATGGCTACACCTTC
-	TRBV19	TRBJ1-5	-	CASSIWRGSNQPQHF	TGTGCCAGTAGTATATGGAGGGGAAGCAATCAGCCCCAGCATTTT
-	TRBV7-9	TRBJ2-1	-	CASSRESGSWNEQFF	TGTGCCAGCAGCCGAGAGTCGGGTAGTTGGAATGAGCAGTTCTTC
few	TRBV6-6	TRBJ1-5	-	CASRMDSNSNQPQHF	TGTGCCAGCAGGATGGACAGCAATAGCAATCAGCCCCAGCATTTT
-	TRBV25-1	TRBJ1-3	-	CASSDRDLSIYF	TGTGCCAGCAGTGATCGGGACCTGTCCATATATTTT
-	TRBV13	TRBJ2-2	TRBD2	CASSLVAGGPASGELFF	TGTGCCAGCAGCTTAGTTGCGGGAGGGCCCGCGAGCGGGGAGCTGTTTTTT
many	TRBV28	TRBJ1-3	-	CASSSGFSGNTIYF	TGTGCCAGCAGTTCCGGCTTCTCTGGAAACACCATATATTTT
-	TRBV27	TRBJ2-7	TRBD2	CASCPARWTSGRGAAYEQYF	TGTGCCAGCTGTCCCGCCCGGTGGACTAGCGGGAGAGGGGCAGCCTACGAGCAGTACTTC
-	TRBV5-1	TRBJ2-5	-	CASSLSGVEETQYF	TGCGCCAGCAGCTTGTCAGGGGTCGAAGAGACCCAGTACTTC
-	TRBV5-5	TRBJ2-1	-	CASSSLSISYNEQFF	TGTGCCAGCAGCTCTCTCAGTATTTCCTACAATGAGCAGTTCTTC
few	TRBV5-1	TRBJ2-3	-	CASSLRTYTDTQYF	TGCGCCAGCAGCTTGAGGACTTACACAGATACGCAGTATTTT
-	TRBV5-8	TRBJ2-7	TRBD2	CASSQAYGTRAVYEQYF	TGTGCCAGCAGCCAAGCTTACGGGACTAGAGCGGTTTACGAGCAGTACTTC
-	TRBV6-1	TRBJ2-7	-	CASRDWDSYEQYF	TGTGCCAGTCGCGACTGGGACTCCTACGAGCAGTACTTC
-	TRBV6-6	TRBJ1-5	-	CASSYGGNNQPQHF	TGTGCCAGCAGTTACGGAGGGAACAATCAGCCCCAGCATTTT
-	TRBV6-1	TRBJ1-1	TRBD1	CASRDRGEAFF	TGTGCCAGCAGGGACAGGGGTGAAGCTTTCTTT
-	TRBV18	TRBJ2-7	-	CASSPFGISYEQYF	TGTGCCAGCTCACCTTTCGGTATCTCCTACGAGCAGTACTTC
few	TRBV18	TRBJ2-2	-	CASSPGFTGELFF	TGTGCCAGCTCACCAGGGTTCACCGGGGAGCTGTTTTTT
-	TRBV2	TRBJ1-1	-	CASSEVWTRAEAFF	TGTGCCAGCAGTGAAGTTTGGACGCGGGCTGAAGCTTTCTTT
once	TRBV29-1	TRBJ2-6	-	CSAGTGANVLTF	TGCAGCGCGGGGACTGGGGCCAACGTCCTGACTTTC
few	TRBV2	TRBJ1-5	-	CASRRGVDSNQPQHF	TGTGCCAGCAGGAGGGGGGTTGATAGCAATCAGCCCCAGCATTTT
-	TRBV11-2	TRBJ1-1	-	CASSLMGSTNTEAFF	TGTGCCAGCAGCTTAATGGGCAGTACCAACACTGAAGCTTTCTTT
-	TRBV28	TRBJ2-2	-	CASKQALADTGELFF	TGTGCCAGCAAACAGGCACTAGCTGATACCGGGGAGCTGTTTTTT
-	TRBV18	TRBJ2-1	-	CASSSPNNEQFF	TGTGCCAGCTCATCCCCGAACAATGAGCAGTTCTTC
-	TRBV29-1	TRBJ1-1	-	CSVEFVGGGTEAFF	TGCAGCGTTGAATTTGTGGGCGGGGGCACTGAAGCTTTCTTT
once	TRBV4-3	TRBJ1-6	-	CASSQTTAGSNSPLHF	TGCGCCAGCAGCCAGACAACGGCAGGGTCGAATTCACCCCTCCACTTT
-	TRBV30	TRBJ2-5	TRBD1	CAWSAGGETQYF	TGTGCCTGGAGCGCAGGGGGAGAGACCCAGTACTTC
-	TRBV7-3	TRBJ2-7	TRBD1	CASSSGQGNEQYF	TGTGCCAGCAGCTCGGGACAGGGGAACGAGCAGTACTTC
-	TRBV29-1	TRBJ2-1	-	CSVSHGGDEQFF	TGCAGCGTTTCCCACGGAGGGGATGAGCAGTTCTTC
few	TRBV28	TRBJ1-3	TRBD1	CASTQGGSGNTIYF	TGTGCCAGCACTCAGGGGGGGTCTGGAAACACCATATATTTT
few	TRBV5-1	TRBJ2-1	-	CASSLALGSHEQFF	TGCGCCAGCAGCTTGGCGCTCGGGAGCCATGAGCAGTTCTTC
-	TRBV4-1	TRBJ2-7	TRBD1	CASSQGGTGTYEQYF	TGCGCCAGCAGCCAAGGCGGGACAGGGACCTACGAGCAGTACTTC
-	TRBV4-2	TRBJ2-7	TRBD1	CASSQPSRQGAVYEQYF	TGTGCCAGCAGCCAACCTTCCCGACAGGGGGCCGTCTACGAGCAGTACTTC
-	TRBV6-6	TRBJ1-2	-	CASRPGGRGGYTF	TGTGCCAGCAGGCCGGGGGGGAGGGGTGGCTACACCTTC
-	TRBV6-5	TRBJ2-7	-	CASSFTRFLEQYF	TGTGCCAGCAGCTTTACTAGATTTCTCGAGCAGTACTTC
-	TRBV9	TRBJ2-7	TRBD1	CASSSGQGTYEQYF	TGTGCCAGCAGCTCCGGACAGGGGACCTACGAGCAGTACTTC
-	TRBV28	TRBJ2-1	TRBD2	CASPPPGAAGGPPGDNEQFF	TGTGCCAGTCCTCCGCCGGGAGCTGCGGGAGGGCCACCCGGGGACAATGAGCAGTTCTTC
-	TRBV7-8	TRBJ2-5	-	CASSPFYQRETQYF	TGTGCCAGCAGCCCTTTTTACCAAAGAGAGACCCAGTACTTC
few	TRBV30	TRBJ1-2	TRBD1	CAWSGGGVHGYTF	TGTGCCTGGAGCGGAGGGGGCGTTCATGGCTACACCTTC
-	TRBV5-1	TRBJ1-1	-	CASSLDTNTEAFF	TGCGCCAGCAGCTTGGATACGAACACTGAAGCTTTCTTT
-	TRBV6-1	TRBJ1-1	TRBD1	CASSEDGDSLGEAFF	TGTGCCAGCAGTGAAGATGGGGACAGCCTAGGTGAAGCTTTCTTT
-	TRBV30	TRBJ2-1	-	CAWSVYNEQFF	TGTGCCTGGAGTGTATACAATGAGCAGTTCTTC
-	TRBV29-1	TRBJ2-2	-	CSVYRANTGELFF	TGCAGCGTTTACAGGGCCAACACCGGGGAGCTGTTTTTT
-	TRBV7-9	TRBJ2-5	-	CASSSPGLGQETQYF	TGTGCCAGCAGCTCCCCCGGACTGGGACAAGAGACCCAGTACTTC
-	TRBV5-4	TRBJ2-1	TRBD2	CASSLAGLAGYNEQFF	TGTGCCAGCAGCTTGGCGGGACTAGCCGGGTACAATGAGCAGTTCTTC
-	TRBV28	TRBJ2-4	-	CASSHRDIKNIQYF	TGTGCCAGCAGTCACCGGGACATTAAAAACATTCAGTACTTC
-	TRBV11-2	TRBJ2-7	TRBD2	CASRIAGGTYEQYF	TGTGCCAGCAGAATAGCGGGAGGGACCTACGAGCAGTACTTC
few	TRBV18	TRBJ2-1	TRBD2	CASSPRALAGVNEQFF	TGTGCCAGCTCACCACGGGCACTAGCGGGAGTCAATGAGCAGTTCTTC
once	TRBV27	TRBJ1-1	-	CASSFRSGTEAFF	TGTGCCAGCAGTTTTCGGTCGGGCACTGAAGCTTTCTTT
once	TRBV6-6	TRBJ2-1	TRBD2	CASSSPGGLQGEQFF	TGTGCCAGCAGTTCCCCGGGAGGGCTCCAAGGAGAGCAGTTCTTC
-	TRBV7-9	TRBJ2-3	TRBD2	CASSPTSGGTDTQYF	TGTGCCAGCAGTCCGACTAGCGGGGGCACAGATACGCAGTATTTT